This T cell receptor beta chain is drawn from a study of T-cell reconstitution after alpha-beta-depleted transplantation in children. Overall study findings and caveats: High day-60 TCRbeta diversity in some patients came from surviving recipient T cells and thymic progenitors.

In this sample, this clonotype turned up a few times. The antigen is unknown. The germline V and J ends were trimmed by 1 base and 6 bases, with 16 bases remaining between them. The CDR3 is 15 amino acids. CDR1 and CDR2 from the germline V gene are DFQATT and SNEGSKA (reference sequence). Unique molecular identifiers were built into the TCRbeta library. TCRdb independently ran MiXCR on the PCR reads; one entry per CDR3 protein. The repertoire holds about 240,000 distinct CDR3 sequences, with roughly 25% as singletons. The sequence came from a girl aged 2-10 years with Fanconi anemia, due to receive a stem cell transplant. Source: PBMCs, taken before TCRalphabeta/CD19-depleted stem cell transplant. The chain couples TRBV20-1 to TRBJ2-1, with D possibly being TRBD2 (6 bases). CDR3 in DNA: TGCAGTGCTAGAGTGTCGGGAGCGGGTGTCAATGAGCAGTTCTTC. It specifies CSARVSGAGVNEQFF.